The rows below give T cell receptor beta chains drawn from one sample of a study of long-term antiretroviral therapy in people with HIV. The data were produced by immunoSEQ multiplex PCR, yet TCRdb's version contains in-frame clones alone and is incomplete. Here the sample spans about 33,000 clones, roughly 96% being singletons. The input for sequencing was unsorted PBMCs, taken 6.5 to 6.6 years after starting antiretroviral therapy. All receptors derive from a man in his thirties or forties with HIV. Both conserved end residues are part of each CDR3. Not every row has a clone size; where given, it reads once, few, many or a size class.

CDR3 protein,J gene,clone size,V gene
CASSLGGQETQYF,TRBJ2-5,NA,TRBV5-1
CASSLFSDYGYTF,TRBJ1-2,NA,TRBV7-9
CSVGEAGQPQHF,TRBJ1-5,once,TRBV29-1
CASSWDRASYNEQFF,TRBJ2-1,NA,TRBV19
CASSLRAPFPGVKNEQYF,TRBJ2-7,NA,TRBV11-2
CASSTYRGGNQPQHF,TRBJ1-5,NA,TRBV19
CASSLLEDYKETQYF,TRBJ2-5,NA,TRBV5-1
CASSPELGTDTQYF,TRBJ2-3,NA,TRBV11-2
CSGGGTDTQYF,TRBJ2-3,NA,TRBV20-1
CASSPQATYGYTF,TRBJ1-2,NA,TRBV2
CASSSHRGGRTHYKETQYF,TRBJ2-5,NA,TRBV5-7
CASSQGAGAAQETQYF,TRBJ2-5,NA,TRBV7-8
CASSQEDTAYEQYF,TRBJ2-7,NA,TRBV2
CASSIGGGAGELFF,TRBJ2-2,NA,TRBV19
CASSRDRTSYGYTF,TRBJ1-2,few,TRBV18
CASRGAITNYGYTF,TRBJ1-2,NA,TRBV6-5
CASSLRPRDTPYEQYF,TRBJ2-7,NA,TRBV27
CASSASGGGEQFF,TRBJ2-1,NA,TRBV9
CASSPLSGESYNEQFF,TRBJ2-1,NA,TRBV5-4
CATTSRNTIYF,TRBJ1-3,NA,TRBV2
CATSRDMNTEAFF,TRBJ1-1,NA,TRBV28
CASSIQAESPLHF,TRBJ1-6,NA,TRBV19
CASSDNLHREQYF,TRBJ2-7,NA,TRBV7-9
CASSFSTGEYEQYF,TRBJ2-7,NA,TRBV7-2
CASSLEGGPADEQFF,TRBJ2-1,NA,TRBV7-2
CASSNRDGSNQPQHF,TRBJ1-5,NA,TRBV6-5
CAVESNTEAFF,TRBJ1-1,NA,TRBV7-9
CASSLVAGRADTQYF,TRBJ2-3,NA,TRBV7-6
CASSGDRGNGYTF,TRBJ1-2,few,TRBV13
CASSRGDGEGGEQFF,TRBJ2-1,NA,TRBV4-3
CASSLSGGELFF,TRBJ2-2,few,TRBV7-3
CASKDRGNNSPLHF,TRBJ1-6,NA,TRBV19
CASSPGPNQPQHF,TRBJ1-5,NA,TRBV18
CASSYSFKGARNTIYF,TRBJ1-3,NA,TRBV6-6
CASSKGPENSPLHF,TRBJ1-6,NA,TRBV19
CASSVGPGAPNYGYTF,TRBJ1-2,NA,TRBV9
CASRPNGQTYSNQPQHF,TRBJ1-5,NA,TRBV27
CAISLDTSGNTIYF,TRBJ1-3,NA,TRBV10-3
CASSISTGGQETQYF,TRBJ2-5,once,TRBV19
CASSQDLYGVPETQYF,TRBJ2-5,NA,TRBV4-1
CASSRGQGHQPQHF,TRBJ1-5,NA,TRBV6-5